The sequence of this T cell receptor beta chain was determined in a study of blood T cell repertoires in COVID-19. In the study overall: Samples of COVID-19 (acute and convalescent) were obtained from the United States, Italy and Spain. PBMCs, B-cell-depleted T cells, or T cells were the source of the cDNA or gDNA that made up the material.

In the original workflow: Researchers report that nucleated cell counts were estimated from reference gene primer amplification. Libraries were prepared by immunoSEQ multiplex PCR; TCRdb keeps only in-frame clonotypes and omits some of them. V, J and clone size derive from that table, while D and trimming were established from the DNA sequence. The table has 200,000 or so clones, approximately 82% seen once. CDR1 and CDR2 from the germline V gene are SGHRS and YFSETQ. There are 14 residues in the CDR3. The V segment lost 4 bases and the J segment 10 bases; nucleotides outside the gene matches: 11. V is TRBV5-1 and J is TRBJ1-2, with 9 bases lining up with TRBD1. This clonotype originated in a human donor in a cohort sampled during active COVID-19. Sequenced input: peripheral blood. CDR3 sequence (DNA): TGCGCCAGCAGCCCCCAGGGACAGGGATACGACTACACCTTC. Translating gives CASSPQGQGYDYTF. Combining the CDR3 with reference TRBV5-1 and TRBJ1-2 gives the whole variable domain KAGVTQTPRYLIKTRGQQVTLSCSPISGHRSVSWYQQTPGQGLQFLFEYFSETQRNKGNFPGRFSGRQFSNSRSEMNVSTLELGDSALYLCASSPQGQGYDYTFGSGTRLTVV.